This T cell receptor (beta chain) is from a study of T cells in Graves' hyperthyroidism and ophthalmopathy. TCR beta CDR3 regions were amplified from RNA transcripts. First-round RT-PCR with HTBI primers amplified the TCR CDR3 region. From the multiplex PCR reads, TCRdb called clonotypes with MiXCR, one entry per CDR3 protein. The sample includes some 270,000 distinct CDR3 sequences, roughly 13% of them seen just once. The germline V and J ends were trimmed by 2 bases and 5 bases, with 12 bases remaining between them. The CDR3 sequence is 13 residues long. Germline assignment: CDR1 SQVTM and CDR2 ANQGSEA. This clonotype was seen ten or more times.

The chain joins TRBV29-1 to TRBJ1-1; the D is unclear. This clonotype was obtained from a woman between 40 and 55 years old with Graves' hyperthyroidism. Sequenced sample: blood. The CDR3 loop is CSVEPHGGTEAFF. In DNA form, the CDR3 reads TGCAGCGTTGAACCCCATGGAGGAACTGAAGCTTTCTTT.